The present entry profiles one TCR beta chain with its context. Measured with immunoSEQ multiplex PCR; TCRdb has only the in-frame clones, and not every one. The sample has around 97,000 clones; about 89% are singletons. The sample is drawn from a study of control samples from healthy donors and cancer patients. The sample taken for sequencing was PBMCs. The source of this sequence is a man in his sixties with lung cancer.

DNA of the CDR3: TGTGCCAGCAGCCAAGACCGGGACAGGGCAAACACCGGGGAGCTGTTTTTT. Protein product: CASSQDRDRANTGELFF. V and J are TRBV14 and TRBJ2-2, with 9 bases fitting TRBD1. V shed 0 bases, J shed 2 bases, and the junction held 4 bases outside the gene matches. The length of the CDR3 is 17 residues. Looked up from germline, CDR1 is SGHDN and CDR2 is FVKESK.